This TCR beta chain was sequenced during a study of blood T cell repertoires in COVID-19. As for the study in general: Some COVID-19 samples were acute and others convalescent; all came from the United States, Italy and Spain.

The V segment lost 5 bases and the J segment 7 bases; nucleotides outside the gene matches: 10. Germline CDR1 SGHRS, CDR2 YFSETQ. The CDR3 consists of 14 residues. Profiled with immunoSEQ multiplex PCR; TCRdb holds only in-frame clones, not every one. The sample has about 98,000 clones; about 85% are singletons. The sequenced sample was peripheral blood. This clonotype was obtained from a man aged 65-85 years with acute or convalescent COVID-19. This rearrangement joins TRBV5-1 to TRBJ1-1; the match to TRBD1 covers 8 bases. The CDR3 DNA reads TGCGCCAGCAGAATTATGACAGGGGAGATTGAAGCTTTCTTT. It specifies CASRIMTGEIEAFF.